This T cell receptor (beta chain) came from a study of T-cell memory formation after mild COVID-19. Whole-study context: TCR clustering was largely donor specific.

Study-level findings and limits: Clones contracting over day 15 to 85 were CD4/CD8 balanced, with later expanders leaning CD4+.

In this sample, this clonotype turned up a few times. Its antigen is undetermined. After 5'RACE with constant-segment primers, TCR alpha and TCR beta cDNA libraries carrying sample barcodes and UMIs were obtained. TCRdb called the 5' RACE reads again in MiXCR, with one record for every CDR3 protein. The sample holds 280,000 or so distinct CDR3 sequences; 15% to 20% are singletons and the top ten take 23%. The V gene end was trimmed by 6 bases and the J gene end by 9 bases; junction bases not matched to a gene: 3. This CDR3 contains 12 residues. This clonotype was sampled from a man between 18 and 29 years old who had mild COVID-19 (a few samples of this study predate the infection). Cell type and time point are not known. Sequencing input: PBMCs or a T cell subset sorted from them (not recorded which). The V gene is TRBV12-3 or TRBV12-4, the J gene TRBJ1-2; 11 bases align to TRBD1. CDR3 sequence: CASSGQGASYTF. The DNA for the CDR3 is TGTGCCAGCAGCGGACAGGGGGCAAGCTACACCTTC.